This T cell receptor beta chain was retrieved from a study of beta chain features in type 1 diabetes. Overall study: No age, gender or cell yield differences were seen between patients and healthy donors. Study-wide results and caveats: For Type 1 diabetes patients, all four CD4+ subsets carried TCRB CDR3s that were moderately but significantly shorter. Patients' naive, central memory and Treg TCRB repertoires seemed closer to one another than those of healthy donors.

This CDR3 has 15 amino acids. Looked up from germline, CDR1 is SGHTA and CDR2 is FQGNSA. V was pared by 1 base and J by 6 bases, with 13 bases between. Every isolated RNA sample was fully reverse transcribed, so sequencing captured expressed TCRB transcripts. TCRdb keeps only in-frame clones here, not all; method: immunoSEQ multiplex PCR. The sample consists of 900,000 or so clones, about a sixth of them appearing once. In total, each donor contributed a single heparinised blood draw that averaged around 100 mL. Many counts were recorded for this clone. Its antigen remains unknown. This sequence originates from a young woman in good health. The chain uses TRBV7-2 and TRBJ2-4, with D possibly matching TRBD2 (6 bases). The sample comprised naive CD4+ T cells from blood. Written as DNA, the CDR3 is TGTGCCAGCAGCTTAGTTCGGGGGTTGGGAAACATTCAGTACTTC. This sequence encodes CASSLVRGLGNIQYF.